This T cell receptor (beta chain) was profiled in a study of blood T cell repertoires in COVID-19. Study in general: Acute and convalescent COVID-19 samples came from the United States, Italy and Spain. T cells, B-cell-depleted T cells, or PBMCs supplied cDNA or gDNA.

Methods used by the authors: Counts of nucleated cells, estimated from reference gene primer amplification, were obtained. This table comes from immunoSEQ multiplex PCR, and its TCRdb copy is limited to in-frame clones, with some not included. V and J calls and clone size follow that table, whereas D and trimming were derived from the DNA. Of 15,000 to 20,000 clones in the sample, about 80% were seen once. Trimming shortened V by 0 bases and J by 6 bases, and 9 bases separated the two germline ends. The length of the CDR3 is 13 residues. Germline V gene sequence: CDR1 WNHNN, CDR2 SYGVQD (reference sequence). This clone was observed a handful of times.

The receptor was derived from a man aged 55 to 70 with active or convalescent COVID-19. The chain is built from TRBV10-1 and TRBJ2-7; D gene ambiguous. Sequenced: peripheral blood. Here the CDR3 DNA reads TGCGCCAGCAGTGAGTCGTCCTCTATCGAGCAGTACTTC. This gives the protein CASSESSSIEQYF.